Given below is one TCR beta chain in context. This sample was taken from a study of identical twins. TCRdb re-called the 5' RACE reads with MiXCR, one entry per CDR3 protein. The top ten clones hold over 0.25% of a sample with about 1.7 million distinct CDR3 sequences, around a third of them seen once. V was clipped by 5 bases and J by 7 bases; unmatched bases: 14. This CDR3 is 14 amino acids long. Germline-derived CDR1 and CDR2 are SQVTM and ANQGSEA. Sequencing was performed on cord blood. This sequence originates from a newborn girl in good health. V and J are TRBV29-1 and TRBJ2-7; 7 positions agree with TRBD2. CDR3 residues: CSVLGRGVWDEQYF. Here the CDR3 DNA reads TGCAGCGTTCTGGGGAGGGGTGTGTGGGATGAGCAGTACTTC.